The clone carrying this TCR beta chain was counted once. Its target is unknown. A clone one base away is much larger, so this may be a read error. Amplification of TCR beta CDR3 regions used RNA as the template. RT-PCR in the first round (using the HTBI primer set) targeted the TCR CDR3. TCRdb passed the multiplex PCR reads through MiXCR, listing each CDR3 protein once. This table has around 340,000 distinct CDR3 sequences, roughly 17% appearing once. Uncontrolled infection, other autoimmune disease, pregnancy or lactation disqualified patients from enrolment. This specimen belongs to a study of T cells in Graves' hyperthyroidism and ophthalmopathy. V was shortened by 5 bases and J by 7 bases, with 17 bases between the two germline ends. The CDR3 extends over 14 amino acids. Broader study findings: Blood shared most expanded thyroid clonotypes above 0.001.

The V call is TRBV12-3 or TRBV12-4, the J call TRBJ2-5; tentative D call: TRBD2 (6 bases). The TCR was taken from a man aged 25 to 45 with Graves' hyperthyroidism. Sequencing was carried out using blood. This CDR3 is CASSLEGWSGTQYF. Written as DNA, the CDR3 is TGTGCCAGCAGTCTGGAGGGTTGGTCAGGGACCCAGTACTTC.